This T cell receptor (beta chain) derives from a study of T-cell reconstitution after alpha-beta-depleted transplantation in children. General observations from the study: At the one-year point after transplant, T-cell counts and TCRbeta diversity were found to come mostly from T cells that had been newly produced. Recipient T cells and thymic progenitors that survived were the source of the high TCRbeta diversity seen at day 60 in some patients.

Unique molecular identifiers were used to barcode this TCRbeta library. TCRdb itself ran the PCR reads through MiXCR, one entry per CDR3 protein. The sample lists some 300,000 distinct CDR3 sequences, about 7.3% occurring once. This clonotype came up many times. No antigen is known for it. J gave up 5 bases and V 5 bases, and 12 bases lay outside the gene matches. The CDR3 runs to 16 residues. The germline V gene has CDR1 PRHDT and CDR2 FYEKMQ (reference sequence). The clonotype originates from a female patient aged 2 to 10 who had a stem cell transplant for Fanconi anemia, so the T cells may come from the graft donor. The genes are TRBV13 and TRBJ2-3, with TRBD1 identical over 8 bases. Sample: peripheral blood, taken 360 days after TCRalphabeta/CD19-depleted stem cell transplant. The DNA for the CDR3 is TGTGCCAGCAGCCCAGACAGGGGATGGTTGGAAGATACGCAGTATTTT. Its translation: CASSPDRGWLEDTQYF.